This TCR beta chain was documented in a study of T cells in Graves' hyperthyroidism and ophthalmopathy. With 0 bases clipped from V and 3 bases from J, the junction kept 3 bases outside the gene matches. Looked up from germline, CDR1 is SGHRS and CDR2 is YFSETQ. The CDR3 is made up of 14 amino acids. There were TCR beta CDR3 regions amplified from RNA transcripts. The HTBI set primed first-round TCR CDR3 RT-PCR. One entry per CDR3 protein, called by TCRdb with MiXCR from the multiplex PCR reads. This sample yields hundreds of thousands of distinct CDR3 sequences, of which less than 15% are seen a single time; approximately 15% belongs to the top ten.

The sequencing sample was made of blood. The rearrangement joins TRBV5-1 to TRBJ2-7, with 7 bases that match TRBD2. This TCR came from a middle-aged woman with Graves' hyperthyroidism. The CDR3 sequence is CASSLARTSYEQYF. DNA of the CDR3: TGCGCCAGCAGCTTGGCCCGGACTAGCTACGAGCAGTACTTC.